This is a list of T cell receptor beta chains from one sample in a study of blood T cell repertoires in COVID-19. Repertoires were generated with immunoSEQ multiplex PCR, while TCRdb's copy carries only in-frame clones and drops some. Among 250,000 to 300,000 clones, over 75% were seen once, and the ten largest hold around 16%. The specimen was PBMCs or T cells enriched from blood (not recorded which). Every receptor here comes from a man in his late teens or twenties who had recovered from COVID-19. Both conserved end residues are part of each CDR3. The order of the fields is J gene, V gene, CDR3 protein.

TRBJ2-2 TRBV2 CASSVERNTGELFF
TRBJ1-1 TRBV12-3/TRBV12-4 CASSLLTGTEAFF
TRBJ2-3 TRBV5-1 CASSPRLTGNTDTQYF
TRBJ1-2 TRBV7-9 CASSPRGADGYTF
TRBJ2-3 TRBV24-1 CATSDSTLAGITDTQYF
TRBJ1-6 TRBV30 CAWSLAGTGGTYNSPLHF
TRBJ2-1 TRBV28 CASRTAGLAGDYNEQFF
TRBJ1-1 TRBV18 CASSPPSSRITEAFF
TRBJ1-2 TRBV4-2 CASSHSGTEGYTF
TRBJ1-1 TRBV27 CASGTGNGGTEAFF
TRBJ1-5 TRBV19 CASSIFKGGNQPQHF
TRBJ1-3 TRBV6-5 CASRIGVGNTIYF
TRBJ1-1 TRBV12-5 CASGLGDGRGVAFF
TRBJ2-7 TRBV5-8 CASSLLGTYSEQYF
TRBJ2-2 TRBV2 CASSEIWQGNGGELFF
TRBJ1-6 TRBV19 CASSLVGLVNSPLHF
TRBJ1-2 TRBV6-1 CASSEWEGTYGYTF
TRBJ2-5 TRBV7-3 CASSLGGNWETQYF